The clone carrying this TCR beta chain has a count of ten or more. The antigen is undetermined. Unique molecular identifiers were incorporated when the TCRbeta library was constructed. TCRdb reanalysed the PCR reads using MiXCR and keeps one entry per CDR3 protein. The sample consists of fewer than 700,000 distinct CDR3 sequences, 23% of them appearing once. CDR1 and CDR2 from the germline V gene are SGDLS and YYNGEE. V was clipped by 3 bases and J by 0 bases, with 10 bases between them. The CDR3 runs 15 residues. The entry originates in a study of T-cell reconstitution after alpha-beta-depleted transplantation in children. The study, taken as a whole, reports: Where alpha-beta T cells came from about two months after transplant was reportedly several hundred expanded graft clones.

The source material was PBMCs, mostly from graft donor cells, sampled 360 days after TCRalphabeta/CD19-depleted stem cell transplant. The TCR sequence derives from a boy under two years old who had a stem cell transplant for acute myeloid leukemia, so the T cells may come from the graft donor. V gene TRBV9 combines with J gene TRBJ2-1; D might be TRBD1 (5 bases). This CDR3 reads CASSAQGSSYNEQFF. The CDR3 nucleotides are TGTGCCAGCAGCGCCCAGGGCAGCTCCTACAATGAGCAGTTCTTC.